A selection of T cell receptor beta chains follows, all from one sample in a study of blood T cell repertoires in COVID-19. Sequenced by immunoSEQ multiplex PCR; TCRdb stores in-frame clones only, minus some. The sample has approximately 500,000 clones, 85% to 90% seen once. What was sequenced was PBMCs or T cells enriched from blood (not recorded which). These receptors were collected from a woman aged 40 to 50 who had recovered from COVID-19. The CDR3 runs from the conserved cysteine through the conserved F or W. The D gene is left open where the match is weak. Expanded clones get a size class; other rows say once, few or many, or leave the size out.

D gene: .; CDR3 length: 13; clone size: .; V gene: TRBV7-2; J gene: TRBJ2-5; CDR3 DNA: TGTGCCAGCAGCTTAGGGGGGGAAGGGACCCAGTACTTC; CDR3 protein: CASSLGGEGTQYF
D gene: .; CDR3 length: 13; clone size: .; V gene: TRBV30; J gene: TRBJ1-2; CDR3 DNA: TGTGCCTGGAAGGGGAAGGGCATCTATGGCTACACCTTC; CDR3 protein: CAWKGKGIYGYTF
D gene: .; CDR3 length: 16; clone size: .; V gene: TRBV5-8; J gene: TRBJ1-1; CDR3 DNA: TGTGCCAGCAGCTTGCCGTATGTTCCTATGAACACTGAAGCTTTCTTT; CDR3 protein: CASSLPYVPMNTEAFF
D gene: TRBD2; CDR3 length: 14; clone size: .; V gene: TRBV11-3; J gene: TRBJ2-1; CDR3 DNA: TGTGCCAGCAGCTTAGGTTCTAGCGGGAATGAGCAGTTCTTC; CDR3 protein: CASSLGSSGNEQFF
D gene: .; CDR3 length: 12; clone size: .; V gene: TRBV14; J gene: TRBJ2-1; CDR3 DNA: TGTGCCAGCAGCCAAGCTTCGTATGAGCAGTTCTTC; CDR3 protein: CASSQASYEQFF
D gene: TRBD2; CDR3 length: 21; clone size: .; V gene: TRBV6-2/TRBV6-3; J gene: TRBJ2-1; CDR3 DNA: TGTGCCAGCAGTAACGGTCCTGGGGATAGCGGGAGGGCGAGCTCCTACAATGAGCAGTTCTTC; CDR3 protein: CASSNGPGDSGRASSYNEQFF
D gene: TRBD1; CDR3 length: 14; clone size: .; V gene: TRBV5-4; J gene: TRBJ1-1; CDR3 DNA: TGTGCCAGCAGCTCCAGGGGGCGCGGATCTGAAGCTTTCTTT; CDR3 protein: CASSSRGRGSEAFF
D gene: TRBD1; CDR3 length: 15; clone size: .; V gene: TRBV18; J gene: TRBJ1-6; CDR3 DNA: TGTGCCAGCTCGCCGGGACAGGGGCCTAATTCACCCCTCCACTTT; CDR3 protein: CASSPGQGPNSPLHF
D gene: .; CDR3 length: 19; clone size: once; V gene: TRBV19; J gene: TRBJ2-6; CDR3 DNA: TGTGCCAGTAGTATAGATCCTCTGGAGAGCACCTCTGGGGCCAACGTCCTGACTTTC; CDR3 protein: CASSIDPLESTSGANVLTF
D gene: .; CDR3 length: 14; clone size: .; V gene: TRBV3-1/TRBV3-2; J gene: TRBJ2-5; CDR3 DNA: TGTGCCAGCAGCCCGTGGACAGAAGGGCAGACCCAGTACTTC; CDR3 protein: CASSPWTEGQTQYF
D gene: TRBD2; CDR3 length: 13; clone size: .; V gene: TRBV19; J gene: TRBJ2-1; CDR3 DNA: TGTGCCAGTAAGCGGGAGGGCCGTAATGAGCAGTTCTTC; CDR3 protein: CASKREGRNEQFF
D gene: .; CDR3 length: 14; clone size: .; V gene: TRBV5-5; J gene: TRBJ2-7; CDR3 DNA: TGTGCCAGCAGCTTTTTTATGCAGAACTACGAGCAGTACTTC; CDR3 protein: CASSFFMQNYEQYF
D gene: TRBD1; CDR3 length: 12; clone size: .; V gene: TRBV12-3/TRBV12-4; J gene: TRBJ1-2; CDR3 DNA: TGTGCCAGCAGTTTAAGGGGGCGAGGCTACACCTTC; CDR3 protein: CASSLRGRGYTF
D gene: .; CDR3 length: 12; clone size: .; V gene: TRBV18; J gene: TRBJ1-5; CDR3 DNA: TGTGCCAGCTCACCCCCACAGGGACCCCAGCATTTT; CDR3 protein: CASSPPQGPQHF
D gene: TRBD1; CDR3 length: 15; clone size: .; V gene: TRBV5-6; J gene: TRBJ1-1; CDR3 DNA: TGTGCCAGCAGCTTGCCGGGACAGGCGAACACTGAAGCTTTCTTT; CDR3 protein: CASSLPGQANTEAFF
D gene: .; CDR3 length: 13; clone size: .; V gene: TRBV5-1; J gene: TRBJ1-1; CDR3 DNA: TGCGCCAGCAGCTTCGAGGCTGGCACTGAAGCTTTCTTT; CDR3 protein: CASSFEAGTEAFF
D gene: .; CDR3 length: 13; clone size: .; V gene: TRBV7-2; J gene: TRBJ1-6; CDR3 DNA: TGTGCCAGCAGCTTAGAAGGGGTTTCACCCCTCCACTTT; CDR3 protein: CASSLEGVSPLHF
D gene: .; CDR3 length: 13; clone size: .; V gene: TRBV6-5; J gene: TRBJ1-1; CDR3 DNA: TGTGCCAGCAGTTACTTTCGGAACACTGAAGCTTTCTTT; CDR3 protein: CASSYFRNTEAFF
D gene: .; CDR3 length: 15; clone size: .; V gene: TRBV7-8; J gene: TRBJ1-2; CDR3 DNA: TGTGCCAGCAGCTTTTGGGGGCATAAGGGCTATGGCTACACCTTC; CDR3 protein: CASSFWGHKGYGYTF
D gene: .; CDR3 length: 15; clone size: few; V gene: TRBV19; J gene: TRBJ1-2; CDR3 DNA: TGTGCCAGTAGTATTTCGTCTAGCGGATTCTATGGCTACACCTTC; CDR3 protein: CASSISSSGFYGYTF
D gene: .; CDR3 length: 18; clone size: .; V gene: TRBV11-3; J gene: TRBJ1-6; CDR3 DNA: TGTGCCAGCAGCTTAGGTTTTGGCTTAAGCTCCTATAATTCACCCCTCCACTTT; CDR3 protein: CASSLGFGLSSYNSPLHF
D gene: .; CDR3 length: 17; clone size: .; V gene: TRBV7-6; J gene: TRBJ1-4; CDR3 DNA: TGTGCCAGCAGCTCCCTCAGTCGGGATCAGTATAATGAAAAACTGTTTTTT; CDR3 protein: CASSSLSRDQYNEKLFF
D gene: TRBD1; CDR3 length: 16; clone size: few; V gene: TRBV27; J gene: TRBJ1-1; CDR3 DNA: TGTGCCAGCAGTTTACGACAGGGGGGTTTGAACACTGAAGCTTTCTTT; CDR3 protein: CASSLRQGGLNTEAFF
D gene: .; CDR3 length: 14; clone size: .; V gene: TRBV19; J gene: TRBJ2-7; CDR3 DNA: TGTGCCAGTAGTACCCAGGACAACTCCTACGAGCAGTACTTC; CDR3 protein: CASSTQDNSYEQYF
D gene: .; CDR3 length: 12; clone size: .; V gene: TRBV7-8; J gene: TRBJ2-7; CDR3 DNA: TGTGCCAGCGCCTCGGAGTTCTACGAGCAGTACTTC; CDR3 protein: CASASEFYEQYF
D gene: .; CDR3 length: 14; clone size: .; V gene: TRBV5-1; J gene: TRBJ2-1; CDR3 DNA: TGCGCCAGCAGCCTCCTCGGGAGCGGAAATGAGCAGTTCTTC; CDR3 protein: CASSLLGSGNEQFF
D gene: .; CDR3 length: 12; clone size: .; V gene: TRBV11-2; J gene: TRBJ1-1; CDR3 DNA: TGTGCCAGCACCCTCGGGGGCACTGAAGCTTTCTTT; CDR3 protein: CASTLGGTEAFF
D gene: TRBD2; CDR3 length: 16; clone size: .; V gene: TRBV24-1; J gene: TRBJ2-1; CDR3 DNA: TGTGCCACCAGTGATTTCGGGAGGGCCGGAGGGGATGAGCAGTTCTTC; CDR3 protein: CATSDFGRAGGDEQFF
D gene: .; CDR3 length: 14; clone size: .; V gene: TRBV6-2/TRBV6-3; J gene: TRBJ1-4; CDR3 DNA: TGTGCCAGCAGCATGACTATTGCGAATGAAAAACTGTTTTTT; CDR3 protein: CASSMTIANEKLFF
D gene: .; CDR3 length: 15; clone size: .; V gene: TRBV5-6; J gene: TRBJ1-2; CDR3 DNA: TGTGCCAGCAGCAAATGGACAGTACTTCACGATGGCTACACCTTC; CDR3 protein: CASSKWTVLHDGYTF
D gene: TRBD2; CDR3 length: 17; clone size: .; V gene: TRBV7-6; J gene: TRBJ2-1; CDR3 DNA: TGTGCCAGCAGCTCCGTGACTAGCGGGATCACTTACAATGAGCAGTTCTTC; CDR3 protein: CASSSVTSGITYNEQFF
D gene: TRBD2; CDR3 length: 16; clone size: .; V gene: TRBV6-6; J gene: TRBJ2-3; CDR3 DNA: TGTGCCAGCAGTACTACTAGCGGGAGCCCCCGCAGTACGCAGTATTTT; CDR3 protein: CASSTTSGSPRSTQYF
D gene: .; CDR3 length: 14; clone size: .; V gene: TRBV7-2; J gene: TRBJ1-2; CDR3 DNA: TGTGCCAGCAGCCTCCGACAGGACTTGGGGGGCTACACCTTC; CDR3 protein: CASSLRQDLGGYTF
D gene: TRBD1; CDR3 length: 18; clone size: .; V gene: TRBV7-9; J gene: TRBJ2-7; CDR3 DNA: TGTGCCAGCCACATAAAATACCGGGACAGGGGAAAAAGTTGCGAGCAGTACTTC; CDR3 protein: CASHIKYRDRGKSCEQYF
D gene: TRBD2; CDR3 length: 20; clone size: .; V gene: TRBV7-8; J gene: TRBJ2-1; CDR3 DNA: TGTGCCAGCAGCCAAGGACTAGCGGGAGGGCCTCTTACGTCCTACAATGAGCAGTTCTTC; CDR3 protein: CASSQGLAGGPLTSYNEQFF
D gene: TRBD1; CDR3 length: 17; clone size: .; V gene: TRBV20-1; J gene: TRBJ1-5; CDR3 DNA: TGCAGTGCTAGTGGGACAGGCGATGAGTATAGCAATCAGCCCCAGCATTTT; CDR3 protein: CSASGTGDEYSNQPQHF
D gene: .; CDR3 length: 14; clone size: .; V gene: TRBV5-1; J gene: TRBJ2-7; CDR3 DNA: TGCGCCAGCAGCTTGGCCGCAGGGGCAGCCGAGCAGTACTTC; CDR3 protein: CASSLAAGAAEQYF
D gene: TRBD1; CDR3 length: 14; clone size: .; V gene: TRBV14; J gene: TRBJ2-1; CDR3 DNA: TGTGCCAGCAGCCGCAGGGACAGCCGACCTCTGGAGTTCTTC; CDR3 protein: CASSRRDSRPLEFF
D gene: .; CDR3 length: 12; clone size: .; V gene: TRBV6-5; J gene: TRBJ1-2; CDR3 DNA: TGTGCCAGCAGTTACTCCGGGTATGGCTACACCTTC; CDR3 protein: CASSYSGYGYTF
D gene: TRBD1; CDR3 length: 14; clone size: .; V gene: TRBV13; J gene: TRBJ1-2; CDR3 DNA: TGTGCCAGCAGCATACGAACAGGGGGAAGTGGCTACACCTTC; CDR3 protein: CASSIRTGGSGYTF
D gene: .; CDR3 length: 15; clone size: .; V gene: TRBV5-6; J gene: TRBJ2-3; CDR3 DNA: TGTGCCAGCACCCTAACGGGATTCCGGACAGATACGCAGTATTTT; CDR3 protein: CASTLTGFRTDTQYF
D gene: .; CDR3 length: 17; clone size: .; V gene: TRBV11-2; J gene: TRBJ1-5; CDR3 DNA: TGTGCCAGCAGCTTAGATCTCTACGGGGGAGGCAATCAGCCCCAGCATTTT; CDR3 protein: CASSLDLYGGGNQPQHF
D gene: TRBD1; CDR3 length: 14; clone size: .; V gene: TRBV19; J gene: TRBJ1-1; CDR3 DNA: TGTGCCAGTAGTAAGGACAGGGGGACGGGTGAAGCTTTCTTT; CDR3 protein: CASSKDRGTGEAFF
D gene: TRBD1; CDR3 length: 14; clone size: once; V gene: TRBV5-5; J gene: TRBJ2-2; CDR3 DNA: TGTGCCAGCAACCGACAGGGGAACACCGGGGAGCTGTTTTTT; CDR3 protein: CASNRQGNTGELFF
D gene: .; CDR3 length: 15; clone size: .; V gene: TRBV4-2; J gene: TRBJ1-5; CDR3 DNA: TGTGCCAGCAGCCAAGGCCGCCAGAAAAATCAGCCCCAGCATTTT; CDR3 protein: CASSQGRQKNQPQHF
D gene: .; CDR3 length: 15; clone size: .; V gene: TRBV29-1; J gene: TRBJ2-3; CDR3 DNA: TGCAGCGTGGTCTCTGCGGCGGAAAACGACTATACGCAGTATTTT; CDR3 protein: CSVVSAAENDYTQYF
D gene: .; CDR3 length: 18; clone size: once; V gene: TRBV18; J gene: TRBJ1-6; CDR3 DNA: TGTGCCAGCTCACCACGTATCGAAGGGGCCTCCTCGTCTTCACCCCTCCACTTT; CDR3 protein: CASSPRIEGASSSSPLHF